The 14 T cell receptor beta chains in this list originate from one sample, sequenced in a study of glioma-infiltrating T cells after dendritic cell vaccination. Some clones are missing from TCRdb's copy, which holds only in-frame ones; the method was immunoSEQ multiplex PCR. The top ten clones hold approximately 2% of a sample with some 90,000 clones, approximately 78% of them seen once. Documented time point: after dendritic cell vaccination, including at tumor progression/relapse. The specimen comprised blood, sampled after dendritic cell vaccination. These receptors all stem from a human donor with glioblastoma.

The CDR3 DNA follows: TGTGCCAGCTCACCTGTGGAGCACTATGGCTACACCTTC. It codes for CASSPVEHYGYTF. The chain links TRBV19 to TRBJ1-2; no clear D gene. CDR1 is LNHDA and CDR2 is SQIVND in the germline V gene (reference sequence). Trimming pared 9 bases from V and 3 bases from J, leaving 14 bases between. The CDR3 length is 13 residues.

In this sample, this clone turned up once. V gene TRBV5-1 combines with J gene TRBJ2-7; D possibly corresponds to TRBD1 (5 bases). This CDR3 comprises 16 residues. V was trimmed by 2 bases and J by 3 bases, leaving 18 bases between them. The germline V gene encodes CDR1 SGHRS and CDR2 YFSETQ. CDR3 amino acids: CASSLRGGTTGYEQYF. The CDR3 DNA reads TGCGCCAGCAGCTTAAGGGGTGGAACTACGGGCTACGAGCAGTACTTC.

The CDR3 sequence: CSVSGGSYGYTF. In nucleotides, the CDR3 is TGCAGCGTTTCAGGGGGTTCATATGGCTACACCTTC. V and J are TRBV29-1 and TRBJ1-2; 7 nucleotides agree with TRBD1. Germline V gene data show CDR1 as SQVTM and CDR2 as ANQGSEA. The CDR3 length is 12 residues. The J segment lost 5 bases and the V segment lost 5 bases, leaving 5 bases of the junction unmatched.

The chain carries TRBV27 and TRBJ2-2; 7 nucleotides agree with TRBD2. J lost 2 bases, V lost 3 bases, and 6 bases had no gene match. The CDR3 totals 16 residues. Per germline, CDR1 MNHEY and CDR2 SMNVEV (reference sequence). The CDR3 loop is CASSFEAGHNTGELFF. In nucleotides, the CDR3 is TGTGCCAGCAGTTTTGAAGCGGGGCACAACACCGGGGAGCTGTTTTTT.

The gene calls are TRBV5-1 and TRBJ2-5; 9 positions match TRBD1. The germline V gene has CDR1 SGHRS and CDR2 YFSETQ. With 6 bases clipped from V and 5 bases from J, the junction kept 5 bases outside the gene matches. CDR3 length: 13 amino acids. The CDR3 coding sequence is TGCGCCAGCAACCGGGACAGGGTGGAGACCCAGTACTTC. Encoded protein: CASNRDRVETQYF.

V usage is TRBV7-2 and J usage is TRBJ2-5, with a weak D call TRBD2 (6 bases). Germline V gene sequence: CDR1 SGHTA, CDR2 FQGNSA. This CDR3 has 13 residues. Trimming stripped 1 base from V and 5 bases from J, with 8 bases between. The CDR3 loop is CASSLERGETQYF. CDR3 bases: TGTGCCAGCAGCTTAGAACGGGGGGAGACCCAGTACTTC.

This chain connects TRBV4-1 to TRBJ1-4; D might be TRBD1 (5 bases). Germline V lookup: CDR1 MGHRA, CDR2 YSYEKL. CDR3 size: 14 residues. With 1 base removed from V and 7 bases from J, the gap between germline ends came to 10 bases. In DNA, the CDR3 is TGCGCCAGCAGCCAAGCGGTGACAGTTGAAAAACTGTTTTTT. As protein: CASSQAVTVEKLFF.

The chain links TRBV6-5 to TRBJ2-1, with 15 bases aligning to TRBD2. In germline, CDR1 is MNHEY, CDR2 SVGAGI. Trimming at V came to 5 bases and at J to 6 bases, leaving 2 bases not matched to a gene. The CDR3 has 15 residues. Here the CDR3 reads CASSPGLAGGNEQFF. CDR3 nucleotides: TGTGCCAGCAGTCCGGGACTAGCGGGGGGCAATGAGCAGTTCTTC.

The chain recombines TRBV5-1 with TRBJ2-7, with 8 bases fitting TRBD1. The germline V gene has CDR1 SGHRS and CDR2 YFSETQ. The trim removed 4 bases at V and 7 bases at J, leaving 7 bases unmatched. CDR3 length: 13 residues. CDR3 region: CASSAGQGWEQYV. In DNA form, the CDR3 reads TGCGCCAGCAGCGCAGGACAGGGTTGGGAGCAGTACGTC.

The chain employs TRBV5-4 and TRBJ1-4; D is perhaps TRBD1 (5 bases). Germline CDR1 reads SGHNT; CDR2 reads YYREEE (reference sequence). The ends were cut back, 0 bases at V and 7 bases at J, with 16 bases in the middle. CDR3 length equals 16 residues. This CDR3 is CASSLGGGVRAEKLFF. The CDR3 DNA reads TGTGCCAGCAGCTTGGGCGGCGGGGTCAGGGCTGAAAAACTGTTTTTT.

This clone was picked up one time. Written as DNA, the CDR3 is TGTGCCAGCTCAGATTGGACTAGCGGGGACTACAATGAGCAGTTCTTC. Translated, it gives CASSDWTSGDYNEQFF. The chain employs TRBV18 and TRBJ2-1; 12 bases match TRBD2. Looked up from germline, CDR1 is KGHSH and CDR2 is LQKENI. The V gene end was trimmed by 5 bases and the J gene end by 3 bases; junction bases not matched to a gene: 5. The CDR3 runs to 16 residues.

In regard to this clone: This specimen includes other DNA sequences encoding the same CDR3. The gene calls are TRBV18 and TRBJ1-1; TRBD1 is a possible D gene (6 bases). The germline gives CDR1 KGHSH, CDR2 LQKENI. This CDR3 region has 13 residues. With 4 bases removed from V and 5 bases from J, the gap between germline ends came to 11 bases. CDR3 nucleotides: TGTGCCAGCTCACTTAACAGGGATACTGAAGCTTTCTTT. Its protein is CASSLNRDTEAFF.

This clone has just one count. This chain uses TRBV7-9 with TRBJ2-5, with 13 bases identical to TRBD2. The CDR3 length is 15 residues. CDR1 SEHNR and CDR2 FQNEAQ come from the germline V gene (reference sequence). The V gene end was trimmed by 4 bases and the J gene end by 5 bases; junction bases not matched to a gene: 4. Written as DNA, the CDR3 is TGTGCCAGCAGCTGGACTAGCGGGGGCCGGGAGACCCAGTACTTC. Translated, it gives CASSWTSGGRETQYF.

The chain couples TRBV6-1 to TRBJ2-1; D perhaps matches TRBD2 (7 bases). Germline V gives CDR1 MNHNS, CDR2 SASEGT. V lost 6 bases and J lost 7, with 16 bases in between. CDR3 size: 14 residues. The CDR3 sequence is CASSGQRGLNEQFF. In DNA, the CDR3 is TGTGCCAGCAGCGGACAGCGGGGCCTGAATGAGCAGTTCTTC.